Listed below are T cell receptor beta chains from one sample, sequenced in a study of metastatic and nonmetastatic thyroid tumors. TCRdb reanalyzed the PCR reads with MiXCR. The repertoire holds around 53,000 clones, 20% to 25% seen once, with 4% to 5% in the top ten. What was sequenced was blood. Receptor source: a female donor with papillary thyroid cancer or a benign thyroid nodule (not recorded which). Some clones in this sample may be carry-over from other donors' samples. Each CDR3 is given with its conserved first and last residue. A D gene is named only where the DNA matches it firmly. Size is stated for part of the rows, as once, few or many counts, or as a class when the clone is expanded.

J gene | clone size | D gene | V gene | CDR3 protein | CDR3 DNA
TRBJ2-5 | many | - | TRBV6-1 | CASMWRGRRETQYF | TGTGCCAGCATGTGGAGGGGGCGACGAGAGACCCAGTACTTC
TRBJ2-3 | many | TRBD2 | TRBV30 | CAWSVTSGHRTDTQYF | TGTGCCTGGAGTGTGACTAGCGGGCATCGCACAGATACGCAGTATTTT
TRBJ2-5 | many | - | TRBV30 | CAWTGQETQYF | TGTGCCTGGACAGGCCAAGAGACCCAGTACTTC
TRBJ2-1 | many | - | TRBV11-2 | CATQTQDNTYNEQFF | TGTGCCACTCAGACACAGGACAACACCTACAATGAGCAGTTCTTC
TRBJ2-7 | many | TRBD2 | TRBV28 | CASRGGGSSSYEQYF | TGTGCCAGCCGTGGGGGGGGGTCCAGCTCCTACGAGCAGTACTTC
TRBJ2-5 | many | - | TRBV5-1 | CASSLREETQYF | TGCGCCAGCAGCCTGAGGGAAGAGACCCAGTACTTC
TRBJ2-7 | - | - | TRBV11-2 | CASSSTGGQYF | TGTGCCAGCAGCTCGACTGGTGGGCAGTACTTC
TRBJ2-7 | many | - | TRBV5-1 | CASSFRAGASSYEQYF | TGCGCCAGCAGCTTCAGGGCCGGGGCCAGCTCCTACGAGCAGTACTTC
TRBJ1-1 | - | - | TRBV6-2/TRBV6-3 | CASSYHTLYTEAFF | TGTGCCAGCAGTTACCATACCTTATACACTGAAGCTTTCTTT
TRBJ1-5 | many | - | TRBV18 | CASSGGSQNQPQHF | TGTGCCAGCTCGGGGGGCTCACAGAATCAGCCCCAGCATTTT
TRBJ2-7 | many | - | TRBV20-1 | CSARYGGSYEQYF | TGCAGTGCTAGGTACGGGGGCTCCTACGAGCAGTACTTC
TRBJ2-2 | few | TRBD2 | TRBV11-1 | CASSLEAGAVRDTGELFF | TGTGCCAGCAGCTTAGAAGCGGGGGCGGTTCGGGACACCGGGGAGCTGTTTTTT
TRBJ2-4 | many | - | TRBV6-5 | CASSYSNGRGGNIQYF | TGTGCCAGCAGTTACTCGAACGGACGGGGAGGAAACATTCAGTACTTC
TRBJ2-2 | many | - | TRBV6-1 | CASTTLRGVDGELFF | TGTGCCAGCACCACGTTGAGGGGAGTCGACGGGGAGCTGTTTTTT
TRBJ1-4 | many | - | TRBV28 | CAGNTPGNEKLFF | TGTGCCGGGAACACGCCGGGTAATGAAAAACTGTTTTTT
TRBJ1-3 | many | - | TRBV25-1 | CASSVGSSGNTIYF | TGTGCCAGCAGTGTGGGCTCGAGTGGAAACACCATATATTTT
TRBJ2-7 | - | TRBD2 | TRBV5-4 | CASSFARSGRGHEQYF | TGTGCGAGCAGCTTCGCCCGTAGCGGGAGGGGCCACGAGCAGTACTTC
TRBJ2-3 | many | TRBD2 | TRBV11-2 | CASSPSGGGTSGTDTQYF | TGTGCCAGCAGCCCCTCCGGTGGGGGGACTAGCGGGACAGATACGCAGTATTTT
TRBJ2-7 | few | - | TRBV4-1 | CASSHSGTAVCEQYF | TGCGCCAGCAGCCACTCCGGGACCGCTGTATGCGAGCAGTACTTC
TRBJ1-6 | few | TRBD1 | TRBV6-1 | CASSDWDRANSPLHF | TGTGCCAGCAGTGATTGGGACAGGGCGAATTCACCCCTCCACTTT